This is a list of T cell receptor beta chains from one sample in a study of cytomegalovirus exposure and HLA in healthy donors. Produced via immunoSEQ multiplex PCR; TCRdb's table is partial and in-frame only. The sample carries around 64,000 clones, approximately 90% recorded once. Sequencing used PBMCs. The receptors derive from a woman in her thirties in good health and CMV-seronegative. Each CDR3 is given with its conserved first and last residue. Each record gives: J gene, V gene, clone size, D gene, CDR3 length, CDR3 protein, CDR3 DNA. The D gene is left open where the match is weak. Some rows have no size entry. The others give once, few or many, or a class for an expanded clone.

TRBJ2-1 TRBV5-6 - TRBD2 15 CASSYRDYRGNEQFF TGTGCCAGCAGCTACCGGGACTATAGAGGGAATGAGCAGTTCTTC
TRBJ2-3 TRBV9 - - 15 CASSVGQTSTDTQYF TGTGCCAGCAGCGTAGGACAGACTAGCACAGATACGCAGTATTTT
TRBJ1-6 TRBV27 - - 14 CASRWGGLSSPLHF TGTGCCAGCAGATGGGGGGGGTTAAGTTCGCCCCTCCACTTT
TRBJ1-2 TRBV12-5 - TRBD1 12 CASDGTGDGYTF TGTGCTAGTGACGGGACAGGGGATGGCTACACCTTC
TRBJ2-2 TRBV28 - TRBD2 16 CASSSGNTSSSGELFF TGTGCCAGCAGCAGCGGGAATACCTCCTCGAGTGGGGAGCTGTTTTTT
TRBJ1-6 TRBV30 - TRBD1 15 CAWRGTGRYNSPLHF TGTGCCTGGAGAGGGACAGGGAGATATAATTCACCCCTCCACTTT
TRBJ2-3 TRBV18 few TRBD2 17 CASSPQTSGSLTDTQYF TGTGCCAGCTCACCACAGACTAGCGGGAGCCTCACAGATACGCAGTATTTT
TRBJ2-6 TRBV5-1 once - 13 CASSLSGANVLTF TGCGCCAGCAGCTTGTCTGGGGCCAACGTTCTGACTTTC
TRBJ2-6 TRBV18 once - 15 CASSPPSSGANVLTF TGTGCCAGCTCACCACCGAGCTCTGGGGCCAACGTCCTGACTTTC
TRBJ2-7 TRBV7-3 - - 14 CASSPQGSSYEQYF TGTGCCAGCAGCCCCCAGGGCAGCTCCTACGAGCAGTACTTC
TRBJ1-4 TRBV9 - - 15 CASSPRDGGSEKLFF TGTGCCAGCAGCCCGAGGGATGGGGGGAGTGAAAAACTGTTTTTT
TRBJ1-2 TRBV2 - - 11 CASSDTYGYTF TGTGCCAGCAGCGACACTTATGGCTACACCTTC
TRBJ1-1 TRBV4-2 few TRBD1 14 CASSPGQGRTEAFF TGTGCCAGCAGCCCGGGACAGGGGAGGACTGAAGCTTTCTTT
TRBJ2-7 TRBV15 - - 15 CATSRDLKDTYEQYF TGTGCCACCAGCAGAGATCTAAAGGACACCTACGAGCAGTACTTC
TRBJ2-7 TRBV7-2 - TRBD2 15 CASSLAASGLYEQYF TGTGCCAGCAGCTTAGCGGCTAGCGGGCTCTACGAGCAGTACTTC
TRBJ2-1 TRBV5-8 - TRBD2 14 CASSFASGYNEQFF TGTGCCAGCAGCTTCGCTAGCGGCTACAATGAGCAGTTCTTC
TRBJ1-1 TRBV27 - TRBD1 14 CASSYTGGLTEAFF TGTGCCAGCAGTTATACAGGGGGTTTGACTGAAGCTTTCTTT
TRBJ2-5 TRBV11-3 - TRBD2 16 CASSLGLAGTQETQYF TGTGCCAGCAGCCTGGGACTAGCGGGCACCCAAGAGACCCAGTACTTC
TRBJ1-2 TRBV2 - TRBD1 13 CASRGQGASGYTF TGTGCCAGCAGAGGACAGGGCGCGAGTGGCTACACCTTC
TRBJ1-2 TRBV6-1 - TRBD1 16 CASSDPMTGTAYGYTF TGTGCCAGCAGTGACCCCATGACCGGGACAGCCTATGGCTACACCTTC
TRBJ2-1 TRBV4-2 - TRBD1 15 CASSPGTGASNEQFF TGTGCCAGCAGCCCCGGGACAGGGGCAAGCAATGAGCAGTTCTTC
TRBJ1-2 TRBV4-1 - TRBD1 16 CASSQEQQGAIYGYTF TGCGCCAGCAGCCAGGAGCAACAGGGGGCTATCTATGGCTACACCTTC
TRBJ2-5 TRBV5-1 - - 14 CASRRRGDEETQYF TGCGCCAGCAGGAGGAGGGGAGATGAGGAGACCCAGTACTTC
TRBJ1-3 TRBV6-1 - - 15 CASSWAGYGGNTIYF TGTGCCAGCAGTTGGGCAGGGTACGGTGGAAACACCATATATTTT
TRBJ1-5 TRBV10-3 - TRBD1 13 CAISRDRDQPQHF TGTGCCATCAGTCGGGACAGGGATCAGCCCCAGCATTTT
TRBJ2-4 TRBV6-1 - - 14 CASREGADKNIQYF TGTGCCAGCAGGGAGGGGGCCGACAAAAACATTCAGTACTTC
TRBJ1-2 TRBV30 once TRBD1 14 CAWSANRGQGGYTF TGTGCCTGGAGTGCAAACAGGGGGCAGGGTGGCTACACCTTC
TRBJ2-3 TRBV2 - TRBD2 16 CASTETPAGGGDTQYF TGTGCCAGCACCGAAACGCCCGCGGGAGGGGGGGATACGCAGTATTTT
TRBJ2-2 TRBV5-1 - - 16 CASSLGSGTNTGELFF TGCGCCAGCAGCTTGGGTAGCGGAACGAACACCGGGGAGCTGTTTTTT
TRBJ2-7 TRBV7-8 once TRBD2 14 CASSHSGRSYEQYF TGTGCCAGCAGCCATAGCGGGCGCTCCTACGAGCAGTACTTC
TRBJ2-5 TRBV27 once - 14 CASSSQGFQETQYF TGTGCCAGCAGTTCTCAGGGCTTCCAAGAGACCCAGTACTTC
TRBJ1-1 TRBV6-5 - - 16 CASSYSTWQSNTEAFF TGTGCCAGCAGTTACTCGACATGGCAGTCAAACACTGAAGCTTTCTTT
TRBJ2-1 TRBV5-8 - - 14 CASSSGLRYNEQFF TGTGCCAGCAGCTCCGGGTTGAGGTACAATGAGCAGTTCTTC
TRBJ2-3 TRBV28 - TRBD2 17 CASSRGTFAGVTDTQYF TGTGCCAGCAGTCGCGGAACGTTCGCGGGAGTCACAGATACGCAGTATTTT
TRBJ2-7 TRBV25-1 few - 12 CASSSALYEQYF TGTGCCAGCAGTAGCGCTCTCTACGAGCAGTACTTC
TRBJ1-3 TRBV4-2 few - 14 CASSQVATANTIYF TGTGCCAGCAGCCAAGTGGCGACAGCGAACACCATATATTTT
TRBJ2-1 TRBV7-9 - TRBD2 16 CASSSRRLADYNEQFF TGTGCCAGCAGCTCTAGAAGGCTAGCGGACTACAATGAGCAGTTCTTC
TRBJ2-1 TRBV6-5 - - 16 CASSYSWSSRGYEQFF TGTGCCAGCAGTTACTCGTGGTCTAGTAGAGGGTATGAGCAGTTCTTC
TRBJ2-1 TRBV30 - TRBD2 16 CASLPGEAGGHNEQFF TGTGCCTCCCTCCCCGGGGAAGCGGGAGGCCACAATGAGCAGTTCTTC
TRBJ1-1 TRBV6-1 - TRBD1 15 CASNQQGEGNTEAFF TGTGCCAGCAACCAACAGGGGGAGGGGAACACTGAAGCTTTCTTT
TRBJ1-1 TRBV11-2 - - 15 CASSLVGGAASEAFF TGTGCCAGCAGCTTAGTGGGAGGGGCAGCCAGCGAAGCTTTCTTT
TRBJ2-7 TRBV19 - - 14 CASSTPNRGYEQYF TGTGCCAGTAGTACTCCAAATAGGGGGTACGAGCAGTACTTC
TRBJ2-5 TRBV28 - - 12 CASSLFGETQYF TGTGCCAGCAGTTTATTCGGGGAGACCCAGTACTTC
TRBJ1-5 TRBV2 once - 13 CASSAGWNQPQHF TGTGCCAGCAGTGCAGGGTGGAATCAGCCCCAGCATTTT
TRBJ1-2 TRBV6-5 - TRBD1 13 CASSGTGYYGYTF TGTGCCAGCAGTGGGACAGGCTATTATGGCTACACCTTC
TRBJ1-1 TRBV5-1 - TRBD1 12 CASSDSGGEAFF TGCGCCAGCAGCGATTCAGGGGGCGAAGCTTTCTTT
TRBJ1-1 TRBV9 - TRBD1 17 CASSVGDREGRHTEAFF TGTGCCAGCAGCGTAGGGGACAGGGAGGGACGGCACACTGAAGCTTTCTTT
TRBJ1-2 TRBV7-6 - - 15 CASSFLLDTNYGYTF TGTGCCAGCAGCTTCCTACTAGATACTAACTATGGCTACACCTTC
TRBJ2-1 TRBV2 - - 14 CASSEGGASTEQFF TGTGCCAGCAGTGAAGGTGGCGCTAGCACTGAGCAGTTCTTC
TRBJ1-1 TRBV5-6 - - 14 CASSLIDVNTEAFF TGTGCCAGCAGCTTGATAGATGTGAACACTGAAGCTTTCTTT
TRBJ1-5 TRBV19 - - 15 CASRTDIRSGWAQHF TGTGCCAGTAGGACGGACATCAGATCGGGCTGGGCCCAGCATTTT
TRBJ2-7 TRBV5-6 - TRBD1 16 CASSPKSGQGPYEQYF TGTGCCAGCAGCCCTAAGTCCGGACAGGGTCCCTACGAGCAGTACTTC
TRBJ2-3 TRBV19 - TRBD2 17 CASSVSGTSGSTDTQYF TGTGCCAGTAGCGTCTCGGGGACTAGCGGCTCCACAGATACGCAGTATTTT